The 11 T cell receptor beta chains below were found in one sample sequenced in a study of blood T cells in healthy people across ages. A second PCR of about 7 to 12 cycles used a sample-barcoded 5' primer and a J-beta primer mix. TCRdb ran MiXCR on the 5' RACE reads and lists one entry per CDR3 protein. Counted here are 1.5 million to 2 million distinct CDR3 sequences, approximately 32% occurring once; the ten biggest clones make up about 11%. Material: blood. All receptors derive from a woman between 25 and 40 years old in good health.

The chain has TRBV28 and TRBJ2-7, with 8 bases lining up with TRBD2. The J segment lost 3 bases and the V segment lost 6 bases, leaving 13 bases of the junction unmatched. The length of the CDR3 is 16 residues. Germline values: CDR1 MDHEN, CDR2 SYDVKM. CDR3: CASSSGGGAGYYEQYF. The CDR3 DNA reads TGTGCCAGCAGCTCGGGGGGGGGCGCAGGATACTACGAGCAGTACTTC.

This clonotype was seen only a few times. V usage is TRBV9 and J usage is TRBJ1-1; maybe TRBD1 (6 bases). The CDR3 has 16 amino acids. In germline, CDR1 is SGDLS, CDR2 YYNGEE. The V end was cut by 4 bases, the J end by 4 bases, with 20 bases between. CDR3 amino acids: CASSWSGRGSGTEAFF. DNA of the CDR3: TGTGCCAGCAGCTGGTCGGGCAGGGGATCCGGCACTGAAGCTTTCTTT. Looking up the rest from reference TRBV9 and TRBJ1-1 gives the full variable domain: DSGVTQTPKHLITATGQRVTLRCSPRSGDLSVYWYQQSLDQGLQFLIQYYNGEERAKGNILERFSAQQFPDLHSELNLSSLELGDSALYFCASSWSGRGSGTEAFFGQGTRLTVV.

Concerning this clonotype: A far larger clone is a single base away, which makes a read error likely. The rearrangement joins TRBV27 to TRBJ2-4; D is undetermined. TRBJ2-7 matches the DNA end more closely, so the J call is doubtful. The V gene's germline CDR1 is MNHEY and CDR2 SMNVEV (reference sequence). This CDR3 has 13 residues. The CDR3 DNA is TGTGCCAACAGTCTCGGAAGAACCTACGAGCAGTACTTC. This translates into CANSLGRTYEQYF.

V gene TRBV20-1 combines with J gene TRBJ2-7, with TRBD2 matching 8 bases. Per germline, CDR1 DFQATT and CDR2 SNEGSKA (reference sequence). The CDR3 loop spans 14 amino acids. J was trimmed by 4 bases and V by 5 bases; bases with no gene match: 10. CDR3 in amino acids: CSAPSVSGTYEQYF. DNA of the CDR3: TGCAGTGCTCCCTCCGTTAGCGGGACTTACGAGCAGTACTTC.

J is TRBJ2-3 and V is TRBV28, with a possible D match to TRBD2 (6 bases). Between the trimmed V and J ends, which lost 2 bases and 3 bases, there was a span of 9 bases. This CDR3 spans 14 amino acids. Germline V gives CDR1 MDHEN, CDR2 SYDVKM. The CDR3 DNA sequence: TGTGCCAGCAGTTTACGACTAGAAACAGATACGCAGTATTTT. This encodes CASSLRLETDTQYF.

V is TRBV11-1 and J is TRBJ1-3, with a tentative D call TRBD1 (5 bases). This CDR3 contains 14 residues. Germline values: CDR1 SGHAT, CDR2 FQDESV (reference sequence). V gave up 4 bases and J gave up 4 bases, with 11 bases separating them. CDR3 protein: CASSSGTQGNTIYF. The CDR3 DNA reads TGTGCCAGCAGCTCCGGGACGCAAGGAAACACCATATATTTT.

V gene TRBV24-1 combines with J gene TRBJ2-1; 11 nucleotides line up with TRBD2. The CDR3 runs 16 residues. V gave up 4 bases and J gave up 9 bases; unmatched junction bases: 10. Germline assignment: CDR1 KGHDR and CDR2 SFDVKD. The CDR3 here is CATSDQLAGVLSEQFF. CDR3 nucleotides: TGTGCCACCAGTGACCAACTAGCGGGAGTGCTGAGTGAGCAGTTCTTC.

The chain employs TRBV12-3 or TRBV12-4 and TRBJ2-1; TRBD1 agrees at 9 bases. The CDR3 contains 18 residues. V was pared by 3 bases and J by 4 bases, with 13 bases of the junction left unmatched. The DNA for the CDR3 is TGTGCCAGCAGTTTGGGACAGGGACCAATCGCACCGTACAATGAGCAGTTCTTC. It specifies CASSLGQGPIAPYNEQFF.

Concerning this clonotype itself: One junction end disagrees with the germline gene, perhaps due to a read error. The chain couples TRBV12-3 or TRBV12-4 to TRBJ2-6; possible D gene TRBD1, 5 bases. The CDR3 is 13 amino acids. The CDR3 sequence is CASSLYGASVLTF. CDR3 coding DNA: TGTGCCAGCAGCCTTTATGGGGCCAGCGTCCTGACTTTC.

The table lists this clonotype with a few counts. The chain joins TRBV27 to TRBJ2-7, with 12 bases matching TRBD1. The V gene end was trimmed by 1 base and the J gene end by 5 bases; junction bases not matched to a gene: 6. CDR3 length: 16 amino acids. CDR1 is MNHEY, CDR2 SMNVEV, per germline (reference sequence). CDR3 sequence (DNA): TGTGCCAGCAGTTTATTGGGGACAGGGGGCCTCGACGAGCAGTACTTC. It specifies CASSLLGTGGLDEQYF.

The chain uses TRBV5-1 and TRBJ2-1, with 9 bases identical to TRBD2. Trimming at V came to 0 bases and at J to 8 bases, leaving 9 bases not matched to a gene. The length of the CDR3 is 16 residues. Germline lookup yields CDR1 SGHRS and CDR2 YFSETQ. The CDR3: CASSLVLAGTDDEQFF. CDR3 sequence (DNA): TGCGCCAGCAGCTTGGTCCTAGCGGGAACAGACGATGAGCAGTTCTTC.